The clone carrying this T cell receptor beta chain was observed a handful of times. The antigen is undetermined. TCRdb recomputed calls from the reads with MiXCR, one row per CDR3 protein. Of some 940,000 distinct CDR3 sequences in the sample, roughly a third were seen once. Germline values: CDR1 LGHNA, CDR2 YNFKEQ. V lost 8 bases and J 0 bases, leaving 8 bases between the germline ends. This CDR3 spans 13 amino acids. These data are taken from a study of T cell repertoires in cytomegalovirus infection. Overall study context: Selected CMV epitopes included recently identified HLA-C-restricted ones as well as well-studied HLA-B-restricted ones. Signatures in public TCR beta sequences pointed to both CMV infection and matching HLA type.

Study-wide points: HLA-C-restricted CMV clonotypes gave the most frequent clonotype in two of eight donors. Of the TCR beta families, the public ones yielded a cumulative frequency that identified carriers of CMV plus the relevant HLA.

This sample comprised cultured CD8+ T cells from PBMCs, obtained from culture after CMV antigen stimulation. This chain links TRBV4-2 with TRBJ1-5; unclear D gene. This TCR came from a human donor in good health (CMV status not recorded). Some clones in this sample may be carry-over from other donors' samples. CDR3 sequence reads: CASGGNSNQPQHF. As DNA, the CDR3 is TGTGCCAGCGGAGGAAATAGCAATCAGCCCCAGCATTTT.